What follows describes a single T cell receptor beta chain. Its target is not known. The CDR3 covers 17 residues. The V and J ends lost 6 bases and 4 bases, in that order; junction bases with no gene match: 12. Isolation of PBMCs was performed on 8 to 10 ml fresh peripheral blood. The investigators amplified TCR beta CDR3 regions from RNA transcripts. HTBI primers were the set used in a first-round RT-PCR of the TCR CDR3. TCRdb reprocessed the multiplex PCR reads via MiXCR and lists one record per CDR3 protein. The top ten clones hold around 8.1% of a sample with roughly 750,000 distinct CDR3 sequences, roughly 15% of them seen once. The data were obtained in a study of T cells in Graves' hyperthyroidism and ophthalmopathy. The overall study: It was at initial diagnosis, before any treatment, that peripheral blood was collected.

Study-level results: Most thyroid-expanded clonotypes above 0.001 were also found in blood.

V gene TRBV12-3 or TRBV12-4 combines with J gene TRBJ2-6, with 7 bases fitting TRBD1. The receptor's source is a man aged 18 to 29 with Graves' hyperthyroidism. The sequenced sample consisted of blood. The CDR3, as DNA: TGTGCCAGCAGCCCCTGGACAGGAGAAGACGGGGCCAACGTCCTGACTTTC. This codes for CASSPWTGEDGANVLTF.